The clone carrying this TCR beta chain was recorded a few times. TCRdb ran MiXCR on the 5' RACE reads and lists one entry per CDR3 protein. The sample includes 140,000 or so distinct CDR3 sequences, 14% of them seen just once. The data belong to a study of T-cell memory formation after mild COVID-19. V was pared by 5 bases and J by 11 bases, with 11 bases of the junction left unmatched. The CDR3 runs to 13 residues. The clonotype originates from an adult woman who had mild COVID-19 (a few samples of this study predate the infection). Cell type and time point are not known. This sequence joins TRBV12-3 or TRBV12-4 and TRBJ1-1; 7 positions match TRBD1. Sequencing used PBMCs or a T cell subset sorted from them (not recorded which). The CDR3 coding sequence is TGTGCCAGCAGTCCCCGGGGAGGGGGCGATGCTTTCTTT. It is translated as CASSPRGGGDAFF.